This entry lists 20 T cell receptor beta chains sequenced from one sample in a study of CD8 T cells in ankylosing spondylitis. Broader study findings: Ankylosing spondylitis blood seemed to carry a telltale TCR beta motif made of about 8 highly homologous variants.

TCRdb fed the 5' RACE reads into MiXCR, producing one record per CDR3 protein. Of 650,000 to 800,000 distinct CDR3 sequences in the sample, 15% to 20% were seen once. Their specific antigens are unknown. The material sequenced was blood, either unsorted or a sorted T cell fraction (not recorded which). The receptors derive from a male donor with ankylosing spondylitis.

This clonotype has more than one count but fewer than ten. The chain is built from TRBV7-9 and TRBJ2-3; a possible D gene is TRBD2 (8 bases). V was shortened by 5 bases and J by 2 bases, with 20 bases between the two germline ends. Germline V lookup: CDR1 SEHNR, CDR2 FQNEAQ (reference sequence). CDR3 length: 17 residues. The CDR3 loop reads CASSRLSGTVVTDTQYF. CDR3 DNA sequence: TGTGCCAGCAGCCGACTTAGCGGGACAGTGGTCACAGATACGCAGTATTTT.

This chain uses TRBV20-1 with TRBJ2-3, with TRBD2 matching 9 bases. The CDR3 sequence is 14 residues long. CDR1 and CDR2 from the germline V gene are DFQATT and SNEGSKA (reference sequence). With V trimmed by 6 bases and J by 2 bases, 6 bases remained unmatched. CDR3 sequence (DNA): TGCAGTGCAGAGAGCGGGGGGAACACAGATACGCAGTATTTT. Translated, it gives CSAESGGNTDTQYF.

The chain is built from TRBV10-3 and TRBJ2-7, with D perhaps TRBD1 (5 bases). Germline V lookup: CDR1 ENHRY, CDR2 SYGVKD. V lost 3 bases to trimming and J lost 4 bases, with 13 bases between them. The CDR3 loop spans 14 amino acids. The CDR3 protein is CAISDPDTPYEQYF. In DNA form, the CDR3 reads TGTGCCATCAGTGATCCGGACACTCCATACGAGCAGTACTTC.

This chain uses TRBV20-1 with TRBJ2-7; D unclear. The germline V gene has CDR1 DFQATT and CDR2 SNEGSKA (reference sequence). The CDR3 totals 14 residues. V was trimmed by 0 bases and J by 2 bases, leaving 11 bases between them. The CDR3 loop reads CSARDPTRAYEQYF. The CDR3 nucleotides read TGCAGTGCTAGAGATCCTACAAGGGCCTACGAGCAGTACTTC.

This clonotype came up many times. The V and J genes are TRBV7-8 and TRBJ2-5; no reliable D call. Trimming stripped 3 bases from V and 2 bases from J, with 7 bases between. The CDR3 length is 13 residues. The germline V gene encodes CDR1 SGHVS and CDR2 FQNEAQ. CDR3 sequence (DNA): TGTGCCAGCAGCTTTCGGATACAAGAGACCCAGTACTTC. This translates into CASSFRIQETQYF.

This clonotype was seen more than once but under ten times. V is TRBV12-3 or TRBV12-4 and J is TRBJ2-7, with TRBD2 identical over 15 bases. J gave up 7 bases and V 6 bases, and 7 bases lay outside the gene matches. This CDR3 contains 15 residues. The CDR3 loop reads CASRRTSGGAVEQYF. The CDR3 DNA sequence: TGTGCCAGCAGGAGGACTAGCGGGGGGGCTGTAGAGCAGTACTTC.

The chain couples TRBV7-2 to TRBJ1-5; TRBD1 matches at 8 bases. V lost 5 bases to trimming and J lost 8 bases; unmatched junction nucleotides: 5. The V gene's germline CDR1 is SGHTA and CDR2 FQGNSA. CDR3 length equals 13 residues. The CDR3 reads CASSPDREEPQHF. In nucleotides, the CDR3 is TGTGCCAGCAGCCCGGACAGGGAAGAGCCCCAGCATTTT.

This clonotype showed up just a few times. The V and J genes are TRBV5-1 and TRBJ2-7; 12 nucleotides align to TRBD2. CDR1 SGHRS and CDR2 YFSETQ come from the germline V gene. V gave up 0 bases and J gave up 4 bases; unmatched junction bases: 8. The CDR3 covers 17 residues. The CDR3 DNA reads as TGCGCCAGCAGCTTGGAAGCTAGCGGGGGGGCATTGTACGAGCAGTACTTC. It is translated as CASSLEASGGALYEQYF.

V usage is TRBV20-1 and J usage is TRBJ2-7; no firm D call. This CDR3 is built from 12 residues. V was cut by 3 bases and J by 2 bases, with 8 bases left in between. The germline gives CDR1 DFQATT, CDR2 SNEGSKA (reference sequence). The CDR3 DNA reads TGCAGTGCTAGCTTAATAACCTACGAGCAGTACTTC. Translated, it gives CSASLITYEQYF.

This clonotype was recorded a few times. The chain links TRBV5-1 to TRBJ2-2; D unclear. CDR3 length equals 14 residues. CDR1 is SGHRS, CDR2 YFSETQ, per germline. With 0 bases removed from V and 5 bases from J, the gap between germline ends came to 8 bases. The CDR3 sequence: CASSLAPQTGELFF. CDR3 sequence (DNA): TGCGCCAGCAGCTTGGCCCCGCAAACCGGGGAGCTGTTTTTT.

The chain combines TRBV5-1 with TRBJ1-5; D is uncertain. In germline, CDR1 is SGHRS, CDR2 YFSETQ. The V and J ends lost 0 bases and 3 bases respectively, with 10 bases between them. The CDR3 length is 15 residues. CDR3 bases: TGCGCCAGCAGCTTGGGGGCCTATGACAATCAGCCCCAGCATTTT. Translated: CASSLGAYDNQPQHF.

This clonotype has at least ten counts. This chain connects TRBV12-3 or TRBV12-4 to TRBJ2-1, with D maybe TRBD2 (5 bases). The V end was cut by 6 bases, the J end by 7 bases, with 10 bases between. This CDR3 region has 12 residues. The CDR3 protein is CASRAAENEQFF. The CDR3 region has the DNA TGTGCCAGCAGAGCGGCCGAAAATGAGCAGTTCTTC.

This clonotype was observed a handful of times. The V call is TRBV7-8, the J call TRBJ2-1; no clear D gene. With 5 bases removed from V and 1 base from J, the gap between germline ends came to 12 bases. Looked up from germline, CDR1 is SGHVS and CDR2 is FQNEAQ. The CDR3 extends over 15 amino acids. The CDR3 loop reads CASSPRLDSYNEQFF. The CDR3 DNA is TGTGCCAGCAGCCCTAGACTTGATTCCTACAATGAGCAGTTCTTC. The full variable domain, its missing parts supplied by reference TRBV7-8 and TRBJ2-1, is GAGVSQSPRYKVAKRGQDVALRCDPISGHVSLFWYQQALGQGPEFLTYFQNEAQLDKSGLPSDRFFAERPEGSVSTLKIQRTQQEDSAVYLCASSPRLDSYNEQFFGPGTRLTVL.

This chain uses TRBV6-5 with TRBJ2-7, with 11 nucleotides matching TRBD2. Germline CDR1 and CDR2: MNHEY and SVGAGI. This CDR3 comprises 16 residues. Trimming removed 0 bases from V and 2 bases from J; junction bases left unmatched: 3. CDR3 protein: CASSYSRGLAAYEQYF. DNA of the CDR3: TGTGCCAGCAGTTACTCGAGGGGACTAGCGGCCTACGAGCAGTACTTC.

The chain combines TRBV5-1 with TRBJ1-6; D remains ambiguous. Germline assignment: CDR1 SGHRS and CDR2 YFSETQ. CDR3 length: 16 amino acids. Trimming cost V 0 bases and J 10 bases, with 17 bases left between them. The CDR3 nucleotides are TGCGCCAGCAGCTTGGGTGGAAGCGGGGTGGGATCACCCCTCCACTTT. Its protein product is CASSLGGSGVGSPLHF.

This clonotype came up a few times. The V and J genes are TRBV7-6 and TRBJ1-1; no reliable D call. The CDR3 is made up of 16 amino acids. The V end lost 1 base, the J end lost 4 bases, and 16 bases lay between the germline ends. Germline CDR1 and CDR2: SGHVS and FNYEAQ. CDR3 protein: CASSLGFGYDGTEAFF. The CDR3 nucleotides read TGTGCCAGCAGCTTAGGTTTTGGGTATGATGGCACTGAAGCTTTCTTT.

J is TRBJ1-2 and V is TRBV20-1; 10 bases match TRBD1. The V gene end was trimmed by 5 bases and the J gene end by 8 bases; junction bases not matched to a gene: 5. Looked up from germline, CDR1 is DFQATT and CDR2 is SNEGSKA (reference sequence). This CDR3 contains 12 residues. The CDR3 coding sequence is TGCAGTGCTCCGGACAGGGGGTACGGCTACACCTTC. Its protein product is CSAPDRGYGYTF.

The genes are TRBV27 and TRBJ1-5; 8 nucleotides match TRBD1. CDR3 length equals 15 residues. J gave up 7 bases and V 2 bases, and 7 bases lay outside the gene matches. The V gene's germline CDR1 is MNHEY and CDR2 SMNVEV (reference sequence). The CDR3 loop is CASSLRGQAGQPQHF. The CDR3 nucleotides read TGTGCCAGCAGTTTAAGGGGACAGGCCGGACAGCCCCAGCATTTT.

The V gene is TRBV4-1, the J gene TRBJ2-7; D is unresolved. CDR1 is MGHRA and CDR2 is YSYEKL in the germline V gene. Between the trimmed V and J ends, which lost 1 base and 6 bases, there was a span of 7 bases. CDR3 length equals 12 residues. The CDR3 region is CASSQVYGEQYF. The CDR3 bases are TGCGCCAGCAGCCAAGTCTACGGCGAGCAGTACTTC.

The chain is built from TRBV5-1 and TRBJ2-7; D may be TRBD2 (6 bases). Deletions cut 3 bases from V and 2 bases from J, with 15 bases between. CDR1 SGHRS and CDR2 YFSETQ come from the germline V gene. The CDR3 length is 15 residues. The CDR3 loop reads CASSSSDYGTYEQYF. The CDR3 DNA is TGCGCCAGCAGCTCGTCGGACTACGGTACCTACGAGCAGTACTTC.